One and the same sample provided the 2 T cell receptor beta chains below, sequenced in a study of CD8+CD57+ T cells in acquired aplastic anemia (dated by TCRdb to 2016 to 2019). The sequencer listed for this sample is Illumina HiSeq 2000. Genomic DNA served as template for TCR beta VDJ combination and CDR3 sequence profiling. Through fastp at Q25 and MiXCR, TCRdb rebuilt clones from the public reads, retaining in-frame beta chains. Each entry merges the rows of one CDR3 protein and shows their most common DNA and genes. The table for this sample lists around 250,000 distinct CDR3 sequences; around 60% of them were counted only once. The ten largest clones represent around 8% of the sample. The specimen was sorted CD4+, CD8+, or CD8+CD57+ T cells (not recorded which) from PBMCs. The receptors shown here come from a human donor with severe aplastic anemia or a healthy control (not recorded which).

V gene TRBV10-3 combines with J gene TRBJ2-1; TRBD2 matches 8 bases. With 4 bases clipped from V and 9 bases from J, the junction kept 5 bases outside the gene matches. The CDR3 contains 13 residues. From germline, CDR1 is ENHRY and CDR2 SYGVKD. CDR3 nucleotide sequence: TGTGCCATCAGTGGCGGGACTAGTACTGAGCAGTTCTTC. Protein: CAISGGTSTEQFF.

The CDR3 DNA is TGTGCCAGTACTTCCAGGACACCGGGAGGGTTTAGCGGCTACACCTTC. Its translation is CASTSRTPGGFSGYTF. V and J are TRBV19 and TRBJ1-2; perhaps TRBD1 as D (5 bases). The CDR3 covers 16 residues. Germline loops: CDR1 LNHDA, CDR2 SQIVND (reference sequence). Between the trimmed V and J ends, which lost 7 bases and 8 bases, there was a span of 26 bases.